The TCR beta chain described here comes from a study of shared clonotypes between healthy human individuals. A word on this clone: No antigen is known for it.

This CDR3 contains 15 residues. The V segment lost 8 bases and the J segment 4 bases; nucleotides outside the gene matches: 10. Germline assignment: CDR1 MNHNS and CDR2 SASEGT. The material for each subset, its genomic DNA, was split evenly across several immunoSEQ plates. Measured with immunoSEQ multiplex PCR; TCRdb has only the in-frame clones, and not every one. The data show about 2 million clones, over 85% seen once. Broader study findings: Several donors held approximately 4.6% of naive CD4 clonotypes in common. Investigators collected only blood, and repertoires in tissues likely differ. Larger estimated richness was generally seen in naive subsets than in memory subsets.

J is TRBJ1-5 and V is TRBV6-1, with 8 bases aligning to TRBD1. The receptor comes from a man younger than 35 in good health. The sequenced sample was naive CD4+ T cells sorted from blood. Subset defined: CD45RA+ positively selected. CDR3 amino acids: CASDVQGVSNQPQHF. The CDR3 nucleotides read TGTGCCAGCGACGTACAGGGGGTCTCAAATCAGCCCCAGCATTTT.